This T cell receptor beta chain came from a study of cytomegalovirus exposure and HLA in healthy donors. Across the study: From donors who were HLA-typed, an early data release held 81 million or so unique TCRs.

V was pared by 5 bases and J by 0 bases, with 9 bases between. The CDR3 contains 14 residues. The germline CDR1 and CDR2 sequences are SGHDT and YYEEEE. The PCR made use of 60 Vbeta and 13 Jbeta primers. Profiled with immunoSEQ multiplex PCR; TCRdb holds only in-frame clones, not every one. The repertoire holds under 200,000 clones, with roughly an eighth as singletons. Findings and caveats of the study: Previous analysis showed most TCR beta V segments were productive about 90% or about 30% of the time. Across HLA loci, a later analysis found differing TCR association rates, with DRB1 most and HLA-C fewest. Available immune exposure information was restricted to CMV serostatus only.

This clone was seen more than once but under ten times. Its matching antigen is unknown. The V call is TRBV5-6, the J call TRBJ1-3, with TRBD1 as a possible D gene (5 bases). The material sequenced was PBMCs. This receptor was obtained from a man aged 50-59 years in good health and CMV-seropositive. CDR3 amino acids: CASRWGISGNTIYF. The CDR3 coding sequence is TGTGCCAGCAGATGGGGCATCTCTGGAAACACCATATATTTT.